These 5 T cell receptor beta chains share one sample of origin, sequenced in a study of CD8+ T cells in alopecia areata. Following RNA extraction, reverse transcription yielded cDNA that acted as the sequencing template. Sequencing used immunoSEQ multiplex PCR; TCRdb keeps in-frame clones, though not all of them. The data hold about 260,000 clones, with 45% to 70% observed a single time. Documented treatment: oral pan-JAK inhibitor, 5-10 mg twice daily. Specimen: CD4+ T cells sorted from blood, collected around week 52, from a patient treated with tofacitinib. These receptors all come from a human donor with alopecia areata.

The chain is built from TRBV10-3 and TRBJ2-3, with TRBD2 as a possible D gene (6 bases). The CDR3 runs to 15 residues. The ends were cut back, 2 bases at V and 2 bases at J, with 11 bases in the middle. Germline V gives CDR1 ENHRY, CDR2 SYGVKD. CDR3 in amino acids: CAISEKAGTTDTQYF. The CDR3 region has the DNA TGTGCCATCAGTGAGAAAGCGGGCACCACAGATACGCAGTATTTT.

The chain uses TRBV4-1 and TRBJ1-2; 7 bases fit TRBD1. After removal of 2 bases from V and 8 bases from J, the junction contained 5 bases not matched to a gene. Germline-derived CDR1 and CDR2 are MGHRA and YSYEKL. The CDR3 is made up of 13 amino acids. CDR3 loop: CASSQTGAEGYTF. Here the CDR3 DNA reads TGCGCCAGCAGCCAAACAGGGGCGGAGGGCTACACCTTC.

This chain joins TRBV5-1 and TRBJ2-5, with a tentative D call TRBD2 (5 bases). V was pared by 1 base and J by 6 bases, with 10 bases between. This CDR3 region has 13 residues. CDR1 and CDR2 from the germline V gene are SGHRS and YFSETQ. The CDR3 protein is CASSLLPGKTQYF. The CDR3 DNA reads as TGCGCCAGCAGCTTGTTGCCGGGAAAGACCCAGTACTTC.

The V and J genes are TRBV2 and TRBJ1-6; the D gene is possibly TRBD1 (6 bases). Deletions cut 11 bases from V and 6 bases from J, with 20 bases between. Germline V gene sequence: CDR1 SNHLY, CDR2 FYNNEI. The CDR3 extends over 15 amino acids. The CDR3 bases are TGTGCCGGCGCTGGGGGGGCCGGAAGTAATTCACCCCTCCACTTT. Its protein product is CAGAGGAGSNSPLHF.

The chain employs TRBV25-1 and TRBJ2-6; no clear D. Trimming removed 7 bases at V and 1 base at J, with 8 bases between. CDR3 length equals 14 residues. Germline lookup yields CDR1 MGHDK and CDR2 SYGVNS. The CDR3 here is CASTGRSGANVLTF. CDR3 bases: TGTGCCAGCACCGGTAGGTCTGGGGCCAACGTCCTGACTTTC.